The present T cell receptor (beta chain) was sequenced within a study of T cells after yellow fever vaccination. V lost 4 bases and J lost 0, with 14 bases in between. The CDR3 consists of 16 residues. The germline V gene encodes CDR1 SEHNR and CDR2 FQNEAQ (reference sequence). TCRdb called the 5' RACE reads again in MiXCR, with one record for every CDR3 protein. The profile shows 300,000 to 450,000 distinct CDR3 sequences, approximately 8% of them singletons. The sample in question was PBMCs, obtained 35 to 50 days after the first yellow fever vaccination. The chain uses TRBV7-9 and TRBJ2-3, with TRBD2 as a possible D gene (6 bases). The receptor's source is a man between 18 and 35 years old who received the YFV17D yellow fever vaccine. CDR3: CASSSSGLASTDTQYF. The CDR3 DNA reads TGTGCCAGCAGCTCGTCGGGACTCGCTAGCACAGATACGCAGTATTTT.